One sample yielded the 11 T cell receptor beta chains listed below, sequenced in a study of early T cells in non-severe SARS-CoV-2 infection. One entry per CDR3 protein results from TCRdb running MiXCR on the 5' RACE reads. The sample lists 30,000 to 45,000 distinct CDR3 sequences; approximately 6.3% were seen once. Material: whole blood. These receptors came from an adult who was a healthcare worker with PCR-confirmed SARS-CoV-2 infection or an uninfected control (not recorded which).

In this sample, this clonotype turned up many times. This sequence joins TRBV19 and TRBJ2-2, with 7 bases identical to TRBD2. CDR3 length equals 14 residues. Germline values: CDR1 LNHDA, CDR2 SQIVND (reference sequence). Trimming cost V 7 bases and J 3 bases; bases outside gene matches: 5. The CDR3, as DNA: TGTGCCAGTAACCGGGGGGACCACACCGGGGAGCTGTTTTTT. It yields the protein CASNRGDHTGELFF.

The rearrangement links TRBV25-1 to TRBJ2-1; 14 positions match TRBD2. Germline CDR1 MGHDK, CDR2 SYGVNS. The CDR3 sequence is 15 residues long. V was pared by 5 bases and J by 7 bases, with 4 bases of the junction left unmatched. This CDR3 is CASSRTSGRLNEQFF. The CDR3 DNA reads as TGTGCCAGCAGTAGGACTAGCGGGAGGTTAAATGAGCAGTTCTTC.

Ten or more counts support this clonotype. The J gene is TRBJ2-5, the V gene TRBV19; a weak D match, TRBD2 (5 bases). The CDR3 is made up of 13 amino acids. Looked up from germline, CDR1 is LNHDA and CDR2 is SQIVND (reference sequence). V was trimmed by 6 bases and J by 4 bases, leaving 12 bases between them. As DNA, the CDR3 is TGTGCCAGTAGCTATCAAGAGGGAGAGACCCAGTACTTC. This gives the protein CASSYQEGETQYF.

By sample share, this clonotype is medium-sized (0.01 to 0.1%). The V call is TRBV18, the J call TRBJ1-2; TRBD1 agrees at 7 bases. Germline CDR1 is KGHSH and CDR2 is LQKENI. The CDR3 has 13 residues. Losses at the gene ends were 7 bases for V and 2 bases for J; bases not matched to a gene: 4. The CDR3 loop is CASLSDRNYGYTF. The CDR3 DNA reads TGTGCCAGCTTGTCGGACAGGAACTATGGCTACACCTTC.

In its sample, this clonotype was seen many times. The rearrangement joins TRBV7-6 to TRBJ1-3, with D perhaps TRBD1 (5 bases). Germline V lookup: CDR1 SGHVS, CDR2 FNYEAQ. The germline V and J ends were trimmed by 0 bases and 4 bases, with 16 bases remaining between them. CDR3 length equals 17 residues. The CDR3 coding sequence is TGTGCCAGCAGCTTAGCCGGGACTCCACGCTCCGGAAACACCATATATTTT. This gives the protein CASSLAGTPRSGNTIYF.

There are many counts of this clonotype. CDR3 coding DNA: TGTGCCAGCAGTCCCTCGGGTCCTGAAAGCACAGATACGCAGTATTTT. As protein: CASSPSGPESTDTQYF. J is TRBJ2-3 and V is TRBV12-3 or TRBV12-4; D gene ambiguous. The CDR3 spans 16 residues. Trimming stripped 5 bases from V and 0 bases from J, with 15 bases between.

Only a few counts were recorded for this clonotype. Its ends do not fully match the called genes, so a read error is possible. The chain has TRBV7-8 and TRBJ2-2, with a possible D match to TRBD2 (7 bases). In germline, CDR1 is SGHVS, CDR2 FQNEAQ. This CDR3 is 13 amino acids long. The CDR3 region has the DNA TGTGCCAGCAGCTTGGACTTAGGGGGGGAGCCGTTTTTT. As protein: CASSLDLGGEPFF.

This clonotype was counted ten times or more. The chain uses TRBV29-1 and TRBJ2-1; D perhaps matches TRBD1 (6 bases). The V gene's germline CDR1 is SQVTM and CDR2 ANQGSEA. Trimming left V 6 bases short and J 0 bases short, with 18 bases between. The CDR3 is made up of 16 amino acids. CDR3 in amino acids: CSVPSTGGSSYNEQFF. The DNA of the CDR3 is TGCAGCGTCCCATCGACAGGTGGGAGCTCCTACAATGAGCAGTTCTTC.

This clonotype occurred many times. This chain links TRBV7-2 with TRBJ1-2, with 8 positions matching TRBD1. The CDR3 has 14 amino acids. The germline V gene encodes CDR1 SGHTA and CDR2 FQGNSA. After removal of 5 bases from V and 7 bases from J, the junction contained 9 bases not matched to a gene. This CDR3 reads CASSQNQGALGYTF. The CDR3 DNA sequence: TGTGCCAGCAGCCAGAATCAGGGGGCGCTTGGCTACACCTTC. The full variable domain, in which reference TRBV7-2 and TRBJ1-2 provide the parts outside the CDR3, is GAGVSQSPSNKVTEKGKDVELRCDPISGHTALYWYRQSLGQGLEFLIYFQGNSAPDKSGLPSDRFSAERTGGSVSTLTIQRTQQEDSAVYLCASSQNQGALGYTFGSGTRLTVV.

This clonotype was recorded a few times. The rearrangement joins TRBV11-2 to TRBJ2-7, with D unresolved. The ends were cut back, 0 bases at V and 4 bases at J, with 7 bases in the middle. This CDR3 contains 13 residues. The V gene's germline CDR1 is SGHAT and CDR2 FQNNGV. The CDR3 loop is CASSLDQTYEQYF. CDR3 DNA: TGTGCCAGCAGCTTAGATCAGACGTACGAGCAGTACTTC. The full variable domain, rest sourced from reference TRBV11-2 and TRBJ2-7, is EAGVAQSPRYKIIEKRQSVAFWCNPISGHATLYWYQQILGQGPKLLIQFQNNGVVDDSQLPKDRFSAERLKGVDSTLKIQPAKLEDSAVYLCASSLDQTYEQYFGPGTRLTVT.

There are many counts of this clonotype. The chain has TRBV6-6 and TRBJ1-6, with a weak D call TRBD1 (6 bases). Germline V gives CDR1 MNHNY, CDR2 SVGAGI (reference sequence). The germline V and J ends were trimmed by 6 bases and 0 bases, with 18 bases remaining between them. CDR3 length: 18 amino acids. The CDR3 DNA is TGTGCCAGCAGACGCAAACCAGGGGATAGCTCCTATAATTCACCCCTCCACTTT. Translated: CASRRKPGDSSYNSPLHF.